There are many counts of the clone carrying this TCR beta chain. Arm-PCR with iRepertoire HTBI primers amplified the CDR3 regions for these TCR beta libraries. Using its own MiXCR run on the multiplex PCR reads, TCRdb lists one record per CDR3 protein. This table holds a few hundred thousand distinct CDR3 sequences, approximately 20% found once. These data are taken from a study of regulatory T cells in long-lasting Graves disease. Trimming removed 1 base from V and 0 bases from J; junction bases left unmatched: 5. The CDR3 spans 18 residues. Germline-derived CDR1 and CDR2 are SGHNT and YENEEA. The time point was: newly diagnosed GD, antithyroid drugs for less than 3 months. Extracted PBMC RNA gave rise to the TCR library.

V and J are TRBV11-3 and TRBJ2-3; 12 bases fit TRBD2. This TCR derives from a female donor with Graves disease. The source material was peripheral blood mononuclear cells (PBMCs), sampled at new diagnosis, from a patient treated with antithyroid drugs. The CDR3: CASSLGFGLAGSTDTQYF. DNA of the CDR3: TGTGCCAGCAGCTTAGGCTTCGGACTAGCGGGGAGCACAGATACGCAGTATTTT.